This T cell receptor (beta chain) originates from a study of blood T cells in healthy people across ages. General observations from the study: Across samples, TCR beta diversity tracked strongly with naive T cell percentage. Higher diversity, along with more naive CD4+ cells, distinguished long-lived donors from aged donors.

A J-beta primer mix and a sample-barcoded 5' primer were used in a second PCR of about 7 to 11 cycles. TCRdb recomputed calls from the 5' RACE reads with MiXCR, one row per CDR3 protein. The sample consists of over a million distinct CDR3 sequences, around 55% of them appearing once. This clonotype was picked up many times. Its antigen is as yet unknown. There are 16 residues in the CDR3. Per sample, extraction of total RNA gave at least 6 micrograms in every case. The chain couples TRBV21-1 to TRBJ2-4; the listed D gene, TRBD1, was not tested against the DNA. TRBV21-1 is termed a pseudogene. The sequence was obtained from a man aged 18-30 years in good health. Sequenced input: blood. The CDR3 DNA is TGTGCCAGCAGCAAAGCGCGTTCGGGGGATGGAAACATTCAGTACTTC. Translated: CASSKARSGDGNIQYF.